Listed here are 4 T cell receptor beta chains from one sample, sequenced in a study of CD8 T cells in Susac syndrome. RNA was extracted with the RNeasy kit, and a quantity of about 0.5 to 1 ug was reverse transcribed using random hexamers. TCRdb recomputed calls from the immunoSEQ multiplex PCR reads with MiXCR, one row per CDR3 protein. The data contain fewer than 250,000 distinct CDR3 sequences, 80% to 95% of them singletons. The sequencing sample was made of CD4+ T cells from PBMCs. All receptors come from a human donor in good health.

J is TRBJ2-7 and V is TRBV5-6, with D unclear. The germline CDR1 and CDR2 sequences are SGHDT and YYEEEE. Trimming shortened V by 4 bases and J by 1 base, and 9 bases separated the two germline ends. This CDR3 is built from 13 residues. The CDR3 here is CASSAETSYEQYV. The CDR3 DNA reads TGTGCCAGCAGCGCCGAGACATCCTACGAGCAGTACGTC.

The V gene is TRBV5-4, the J gene TRBJ2-7; tentative D call: TRBD1 (5 bases). Germline CDR1 SGHNT, CDR2 YYREEE (reference sequence). The V gene lost 4 bases and the J gene lost 3 bases, with 17 bases spanning the gap. The CDR3 is 15 amino acids. CDR3 DNA: TGTGCCAGCAGCCCTGGGCCTGGACACAGCTACGAGCAGTACTTC. Its protein is CASSPGPGHSYEQYF.

The genes are TRBV20-1 and TRBJ2-5; 11 bases are a match to TRBD2. Germline-derived CDR1 and CDR2 are DFQATT and SNEGSKA (reference sequence). After removal of 7 bases from V and 2 bases from J, the junction contained 9 bases not matched to a gene. The CDR3 is 15 amino acids. The CDR3 nucleotides read TGCAGTGGCCTGACTAGCGGGGAGTCGCAAGAGACCCAGTACTTC. This translates into CSGLTSGESQETQYF.

The chain combines TRBV6-6 with TRBJ2-7; D gene ambiguous. Looked up from germline, CDR1 is MNHNY and CDR2 is SVGAGI (reference sequence). CDR3 length equals 14 residues. The V end lost 6 bases, the J end lost 4 bases, and 16 bases lay between the germline ends. CDR3 region: CASSPSMNVYEQYF. The CDR3 DNA follows: TGTGCCAGCAGCCCGAGTATGAACGTGTACGAGCAGTACTTC.